A single sample gave rise to the 29 T cell receptor beta chains below, sequenced in a study of cytomegalovirus exposure and HLA in healthy donors. PCR was performed using 60 Vbeta and 13 Jbeta primers. Using immunoSEQ multiplex PCR, the repertoire was profiled, and TCRdb retains in-frame clones only, with some absent. This specimen shows 65,000 to 90,000 clones; the ten leading clones hold 3.8%. The sample consisted of PBMCs. The receptor source for this set is a female donor in good health and CMV-seropositive.

This chain joins TRBV11-3 and TRBJ2-3; 7 bases fit TRBD2. Losses at the gene ends were 6 bases for V and 0 bases for J; bases not matched to a gene: 3. Germline CDR1 SGHNT, CDR2 YENEEA. This CDR3 region has 14 residues. The CDR3, as DNA: TGTGCCAGCAGGGGAGGGTTGAGCACAGATACGCAGTATTTT. Translated, it gives CASRGGLSTDTQYF. The full variable domain, with the rest looked up from reference TRBV11-3 and TRBJ2-3, is EAGVVQSPRYKIIEKKQPVAFWCNPISGHNTLYWYLQNLGQGPELLIRYENEEAVDDSQLPKDRFSAERLKGVDSTLKIQPAELGDSAVYLCASRGGLSTDTQYFGPGTRLTVL.

The chain uses TRBV19 and TRBJ2-1; a weak D match, TRBD1 (6 bases). V dropped 7 bases and J dropped 7 bases, with 14 bases sitting between them. This CDR3 has 13 amino acids. The germline gives CDR1 LNHDA, CDR2 SQIVND (reference sequence). CDR3 region: CASKMWGRNEQFF. DNA for the CDR3: TGTGCCAGTAAGATGTGGGGGCGGAATGAGCAGTTCTTC.

The V and J genes are TRBV7-6 and TRBJ2-2, with 8 bases lining up with TRBD2. Germline CDR1 SGHVS, CDR2 FNYEAQ. The CDR3 runs to 13 residues. CDR3 sequence (DNA): TGTGGCGGGGGGTCCGCGAACACCGGGGAGCTGTTTTTT. Protein sequence: CGGGSANTGELFF.

The chain combines TRBV7-9 with TRBJ1-1; a possible D gene is TRBD1 (6 bases). CDR3 length: 15 amino acids. V was clipped by 5 bases and J by 3 bases, with 16 bases between them. Per the germline V gene, CDR1 is SEHNR and CDR2 is FQNEAQ (reference sequence). CDR3: CASSPWGGKDTEAFF. The CDR3 DNA reads as TGTGCCAGCAGCCCCTGGGGGGGCAAGGACACTGAAGCTTTCTTT.

J is TRBJ1-1 and V is TRBV7-9, with no clear D. The CDR3 length is 14 residues. V lost 1 base and J 1 base, leaving 7 bases between the germline ends. CDR1 SEHNR and CDR2 FQNEAQ come from the germline V gene (reference sequence). CDR3: CASSLGRGNTEAFF. As DNA, the CDR3 is TGTGCCAGCAGCTTAGGACGCGGGAACACTGAAGCTTTCTTT.

V and J are TRBV18 and TRBJ2-7, with 7 bases lining up with TRBD1. CDR1 and CDR2 from the germline V gene are KGHSH and LQKENI. Unmatched junction bases numbered 9, after V lost 4 bases and J lost 3 bases. This CDR3 has 15 residues. The CDR3 nucleotides read TGTGCCAGCTCACACGGGACAGAACCAATCTACGAGCAGTACTTC. Encoded protein: CASSHGTEPIYEQYF.

The chain links TRBV2 to TRBJ2-1, with D maybe TRBD2 (6 bases). CDR1 and CDR2 from the germline V gene are SNHLY and FYNNEI. The CDR3 is 10 residues long. The V and J ends lost 6 bases and 13 bases respectively, with 10 bases between them. Here the CDR3 DNA reads TGTGCCAGCAGGCGGGACCTACAGTTCTTC. Encoded protein: CASRRDLQFF.

The chain employs TRBV10-3 and TRBJ2-1; 11 positions agree with TRBD2. The CDR3 totals 18 residues. Germline values: CDR1 ENHRY, CDR2 SYGVKD. V gave up 11 bases and J gave up 0 bases; unmatched junction bases: 15. The CDR3, as DNA: TGTGCCCCTTTTACAGTAGCGGGGGGGCTCAGCTCCTACAATGAGCAGTTCTTC. It codes for CAPFTVAGGLSSYNEQFF.

CDR3 DNA: TGTGCCAGCTCACGAGGACTAGCGGGGTCCCCCTTCAATGAGCAGTTCTTC. Its translation: CASSRGLAGSPFNEQFF. The rearrangement uses TRBV18 and TRBJ2-1; 12 nucleotides align to TRBD2. From germline, CDR1 is KGHSH and CDR2 LQKENI. The junction had 10 bases not matched to a gene; V was cut back by 4 bases and J by 6 bases. The CDR3 has 17 residues.

The CDR3 nucleotides read TGTGCCAGCAGTGACAACTACAGGAGATTTGCGTATGTCGGTGAAAAACTGTTTTTT. This codes for CASSDNYRRFAYVGEKLFF. The chain recombines TRBV28 with TRBJ1-4; tentative D call: TRBD1 (5 bases). Trimming removed 5 bases from V and 7 bases from J, with 29 bases in between. Per the germline V gene, CDR1 is MDHEN and CDR2 is SYDVKM. This CDR3 has 19 residues.

V is TRBV18 and J is TRBJ2-5; possible D gene TRBD2, 6 bases. CDR1 and CDR2 from the germline V gene are KGHSH and LQKENI. There are 16 residues in the CDR3. Trimming pared 3 bases from V and 5 bases from J, leaving 19 bases between. The CDR3 sequence is CASSPRGSGAGETQYF. The CDR3, as DNA: TGTGCCAGCTCACCGCGGGGTTCAGGTGCCGGGGAGACCCAGTACTTC.

The chain recombines TRBV6-5 with TRBJ1-1, with 7 bases identical to TRBD1. Germline V gene data show CDR1 as MNHEY and CDR2 as SVGAGI. V was pared by 4 bases and J by 1 base, with 6 bases of the junction left unmatched. The CDR3 length is 15 residues. As DNA, the CDR3 is TGTGCCAGCAGTTTTTACAGGGGTGGGAACACTGAAGCTTTCTTT. This translates into CASSFYRGGNTEAFF.

CDR3 residues: CASSVGSPLSTDTQYF. CDR3 sequence (DNA): TGTGCCAGCAGCGTAGGGAGTCCCCTTAGCACAGATACGCAGTATTTT. The chain is built from TRBV9 and TRBJ2-3; D gene uncertain. Trimming shortened V by 0 bases and J by 0 bases, and 11 bases separated the two germline ends. The CDR3 sequence is 16 residues long. Germline V gene lookup returns CDR1 SGDLS and CDR2 YYNGEE.

The chain has TRBV5-8 and TRBJ2-5; no reliable D call. Germline CDR1 reads SGHTS; CDR2 reads YDEGEE. The V and J ends lost 4 bases and 3 bases respectively, with 4 bases between them. The CDR3 consists of 11 residues. The CDR3 region is CASSPEETQYF. CDR3 nucleotide sequence: TGTGCCAGCAGCCCCGAAGAGACCCAGTACTTC.

The genes are TRBV6-5 and TRBJ1-5, with TRBD1 matching over 9 bases. From germline, CDR1 is MNHEY and CDR2 SVGAGI. The CDR3 totals 15 residues. V dropped 0 bases and J dropped 7; count of bases not matched to a gene: 4. CDR3 coding DNA: TGTGCCAGCAGTTACTCGACAGGGGGTGGGCAGCCCCAGCATTTT. Translating gives CASSYSTGGGQPQHF.

This chain connects TRBV28 to TRBJ1-2, with 7 bases that match TRBD1. Germline V gives CDR1 MDHEN, CDR2 SYDVKM. The CDR3 is 14 amino acids. V was pared by 3 bases and J by 5 bases, with 6 bases of the junction left unmatched. CDR3 loop: CASSFPQGRYGYTF. In DNA form, the CDR3 reads TGTGCCAGCAGTTTCCCACAGGGGCGATATGGCTACACCTTC.

This chain uses TRBV7-6 with TRBJ2-2; the D gene is possibly TRBD2 (6 bases). The V end lost 1 base, the J end lost 1 base, and 10 bases lay between the germline ends. Germline CDR1 and CDR2: SGHVS and FNYEAQ. There are 16 residues in the CDR3. The CDR3 reads CASSLVGGVNTGELFF. The CDR3 DNA reads TGTGCCAGCAGCTTAGTTGGCGGGGTGAACACCGGGGAGCTGTTTTTT.

The chain couples TRBV18 to TRBJ1-1; D may be TRBD1 (6 bases). The CDR3 totals 14 residues. Germline V gene data show CDR1 as KGHSH and CDR2 as LQKENI. The V and J ends lost 6 bases and 2 bases respectively, with 13 bases between them. The CDR3 DNA follows: TGTGCCAGCTCGCCCCGGGACACCAACACTGAAGCTTTCTTT. Translation gives CASSPRDTNTEAFF. The variable domain in full, completed from reference TRBV18 and TRBJ1-1, reads NAGVMQNPRHLVRRRGQEARLRCSPMKGHSHVYWYRQLPEEGLKFMVYLQKENIIDESGMPKERFSAEFPKEGPSILRIQQVVRGDSAAYFCASSPRDTNTEAFFGQGTRLTVV.

The V and J genes are TRBV6-5 and TRBJ2-3, with a tentative D call TRBD2 (5 bases). Germline CDR1 is MNHEY and CDR2 is SVGAGI. There are 15 residues in the CDR3. V lost 2 bases and J 3 bases, leaving 12 bases between the germline ends. The CDR3, as DNA: TGTGCCAGCAGTTACACTCGCGGGTCAACAGATACGCAGTATTTT. Protein product: CASSYTRGSTDTQYF.

The V and J genes are TRBV6-5 and TRBJ2-5, with 14 bases matching TRBD2. The CDR3 is made up of 15 amino acids. V was clipped by 4 bases and J by 6 bases; unmatched bases: 4. The germline V gene has CDR1 MNHEY and CDR2 SVGAGI. CDR3 sequence: CASSLGLAGAKTQYF. As DNA, the CDR3 is TGTGCCAGCAGTTTGGGACTAGCGGGGGCGAAGACCCAGTACTTC.

V usage is TRBV18 and J usage is TRBJ1-5; D uncertain. The V and J ends lost 6 bases and 4 bases respectively, with 10 bases between them. The CDR3 loop spans 13 amino acids. Germline assignment: CDR1 KGHSH and CDR2 LQKENI. CDR3: CASSAAVNQPQHF. The CDR3, as DNA: TGTGCCAGCTCGGCGGCAGTTAATCAGCCCCAGCATTTT.

The chain combines TRBV23-1 with TRBJ1-2; 9 bases are a match to TRBD1. TRBV23-1 is recorded as an ORF, its role being uncertain. Unmatched junction bases numbered 9, after V lost 6 bases and J lost 7 bases. This CDR3 spans 14 amino acids. For the CDR3, the DNA is TGCGCCAGCAGCGGGGGACAGGGTGATTCTGGCTACACCTTC. Encoded protein: CASSGGQGDSGYTF.

The chain employs TRBV6-5 and TRBJ1-5; 8 positions match TRBD1. Germline CDR1 reads MNHEY; CDR2 reads SVGAGI. There are 13 residues in the CDR3. V shed 6 bases, J shed 5 bases, and the junction held 3 bases outside the gene matches. CDR3 protein: CASRQGAYQPQHF. CDR3 nucleotide sequence: TGTGCCAGCAGGCAGGGGGCCTATCAGCCCCAGCATTTT.

The chain links TRBV5-4 to TRBJ2-1; 12 nucleotides align to TRBD2. Germline lookup yields CDR1 SGHNT and CDR2 YYREEE (reference sequence). The CDR3 runs to 18 residues. Trimming at V came to 0 bases and at J to 4 bases, leaving 8 bases not matched to a gene. CDR3 loop: CASSLGGLAGGGYNEQFF. The CDR3 coding sequence is TGTGCCAGCAGCTTGGGGGGGCTAGCGGGAGGGGGTTACAATGAGCAGTTCTTC.

J is TRBJ2-5 and V is TRBV5-1; 7 bases fit TRBD1. CDR1 and CDR2 from the germline V gene are SGHRS and YFSETQ. Unmatched junction bases numbered 8, after V lost 4 bases and J lost 2 bases. The CDR3 is 15 residues long. CDR3 protein: CASSNLQGTQETQYF. Here the CDR3 DNA reads TGCGCCAGCAGCAACTTACAGGGGACGCAAGAGACCCAGTACTTC.

The J gene is TRBJ2-7, the V gene TRBV9, with TRBD2 matching over 8 bases. With V trimmed by 2 bases and J by 2 bases, 6 bases remained unmatched. From germline, CDR1 is SGDLS and CDR2 YYNGEE. The CDR3 covers 15 residues. The CDR3 nucleotides read TGTGCCAGCAGCGTTGGGGCGGGGGGTACCTACGAGCAGTACTTC. Protein sequence: CASSVGAGGTYEQYF. The full variable domain, completed using reference TRBV9 and TRBJ2-7, is DSGVTQTPKHLITATGQRVTLRCSPRSGDLSVYWYQQSLDQGLQFLIQYYNGEERAKGNILERFSAQQFPDLHSELNLSSLELGDSALYFCASSVGAGGTYEQYFGPGTRLTVT.

The genes are TRBV6-1 and TRBJ1-2; 10 bases fit TRBD1. The CDR3 runs to 16 residues. The trim removed 4 bases at V and 4 bases at J, leaving 9 bases unmatched. Germline-derived CDR1 and CDR2 are MNHNS and SASEGT. The CDR3 sequence: CASSGQTGGGSYGYTF. As DNA, the CDR3 is TGTGCCAGCAGTGGACAGACAGGGGGCGGCTCCTATGGCTACACCTTC.

The rearrangement links TRBV29-1 to TRBJ2-7; 9 nucleotides align to TRBD1. Germline V CDR1 and CDR2: SQVTM, ANQGSEA. The length of the CDR3 is 13 residues. The V and J ends lost 5 bases and 5 bases, in that order; junction bases with no gene match: 7. The CDR3 DNA sequence: TGCAGCGTTCTTGGACAGGGGTTCGACGAGCAGTACTTC. Translating it yields CSVLGQGFDEQYF.

V gene TRBV6-5 combines with J gene TRBJ2-7, with D possibly being TRBD1 (6 bases). Trimming took off 5 bases at V and 7 bases at J, with 9 bases between the two ends. Germline V gene sequence: CDR1 MNHEY, CDR2 SVGAGI. The CDR3 runs 11 residues. CDR3 coding DNA: TGTGCCAGCAGTCAGGGGAGAGAGCAGTACTTC. This encodes CASSQGREQYF.